The source of this TCR beta chain is a study of early T cells in non-severe SARS-CoV-2 infection. Germline V gene data show CDR1 as MNHEY and CDR2 as SVGEGT. The CDR3 contains 15 residues. TCRdb ran MiXCR on the 5' RACE reads and lists one entry per CDR3 protein. The table records roughly 48,000 distinct CDR3 sequences, about 4% of them present only once. About this clonotype: The junction shows a germline mismatch at one end, possibly a read error.

The chain has TRBV6-2 or TRBV6-3 and TRBJ2-2; perhaps D is TRBD1 or TRBD2 (5 bases each). The source is an adult who was a healthcare worker with PCR-confirmed SARS-CoV-2 infection or an uninfected control (not recorded which). Material for sequencing was whole blood. The CDR3 spells CVSSYDDLGRGELFF. CDR3 DNA: TGTGTCAGCAGTTACGACGACCTGGGACGCGGGGAGCTGTTTTTT.